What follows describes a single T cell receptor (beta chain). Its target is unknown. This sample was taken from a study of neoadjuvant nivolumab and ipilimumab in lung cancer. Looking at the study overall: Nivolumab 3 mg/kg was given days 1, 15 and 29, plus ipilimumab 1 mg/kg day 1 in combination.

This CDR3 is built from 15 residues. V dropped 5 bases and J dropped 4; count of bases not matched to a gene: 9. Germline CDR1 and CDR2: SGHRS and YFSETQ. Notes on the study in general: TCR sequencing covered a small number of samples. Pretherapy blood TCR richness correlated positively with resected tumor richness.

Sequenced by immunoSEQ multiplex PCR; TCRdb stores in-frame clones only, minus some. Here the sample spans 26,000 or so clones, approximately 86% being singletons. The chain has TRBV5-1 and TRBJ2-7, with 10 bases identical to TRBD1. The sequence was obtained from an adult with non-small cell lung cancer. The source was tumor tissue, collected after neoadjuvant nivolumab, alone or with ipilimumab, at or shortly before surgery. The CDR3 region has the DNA TGCGCCAGCAGACACGGGACAGGGGAACGGTACGAGCAGTACTTC. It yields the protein CASRHGTGERYEQYF.